These 2 T cell receptor beta chains originate from one sample sequenced in a study of cytotoxic CD8 clonotypes in ibrutinib-treated CLL. Only in-frame clones appear in the TCRdb table, and some are missing; sequencing was by immunoSEQ multiplex PCR. The repertoire holds 30,000 to 40,000 clones, with 60% to 75% as singletons. The source material was PBMCs, sampled at disease progression, from a patient treated with ibrutinib. These TCRs come from a human donor with chronic lymphocytic leukemia.

This chain links TRBV6-4 with TRBJ2-1; unclear D gene. The CDR3 consists of 14 residues. CDR1 and CDR2 (germline): MRHNA, SNTAGT. Between the trimmed V and J ends, which lost 3 bases and 7 bases, there was a span of 13 bases. DNA for the CDR3: TGTGCCAGCAGTGATACCTCGGCCCAGAATGAGCAGTTCTTC. Encoded protein: CASSDTSAQNEQFF.

This clone was counted a few times. The chain links TRBV6-8 to TRBJ1-5; TRBD1 might be the D (6 bases). V gave up 4 bases and J gave up 4 bases, with 17 bases separating them. The CDR3 totals 16 residues. Germline V gene data show CDR1 as MNHGY and CDR2 as SAAAGT. The CDR3 region is CASSSFRQDQNQPQHF. CDR3 sequence (DNA): TGTGCCAGCAGTTCCTTTCGACAGGATCAAAATCAGCCCCAGCATTTT.